What follows is one T cell receptor (beta chain) and its context. Its antigen is not known. The data were taken from a study of OX40 agonist ivuxolimab in advanced cancers. Study context: Patients achieving partial responses numbered three: one hepatocellular carcinoma case and two cutaneous melanoma cases. Findings and limits, study-wide: At 0.1-3.0 mg/kg, partial responders had clonal expansion among the lowest observed. There were also nonresponders showing low normalized T-cell clonal expansion.

Germline CDR1 and CDR2: MDHEN and SYDVKM. J was trimmed by 0 bases and V by 3 bases; bases with no gene match: 5. The CDR3 loop spans 16 amino acids. The protocol was immunoSEQ multiplex PCR, while the TCRdb copy is restricted to in-frame clones and leaves out a portion. The sample shows tens of thousands of clones, 82% of them seen only once. This chain uses TRBV28 with TRBJ1-3; 7 bases align to TRBD1. Sequenced here: CD4+ or CD8+ T cells sorted from blood, sampled in a trial of the OX40 agonist ivuxolimab. This receptor was taken from an adult with an advanced solid tumor such as melanoma, head and neck, liver or kidney cancer. The chain's CDR3 is CASSFGTAISGNTIYF. The CDR3 coding sequence is TGTGCCAGCAGTTTTGGGACAGCCATCTCTGGAAACACCATATATTTT.